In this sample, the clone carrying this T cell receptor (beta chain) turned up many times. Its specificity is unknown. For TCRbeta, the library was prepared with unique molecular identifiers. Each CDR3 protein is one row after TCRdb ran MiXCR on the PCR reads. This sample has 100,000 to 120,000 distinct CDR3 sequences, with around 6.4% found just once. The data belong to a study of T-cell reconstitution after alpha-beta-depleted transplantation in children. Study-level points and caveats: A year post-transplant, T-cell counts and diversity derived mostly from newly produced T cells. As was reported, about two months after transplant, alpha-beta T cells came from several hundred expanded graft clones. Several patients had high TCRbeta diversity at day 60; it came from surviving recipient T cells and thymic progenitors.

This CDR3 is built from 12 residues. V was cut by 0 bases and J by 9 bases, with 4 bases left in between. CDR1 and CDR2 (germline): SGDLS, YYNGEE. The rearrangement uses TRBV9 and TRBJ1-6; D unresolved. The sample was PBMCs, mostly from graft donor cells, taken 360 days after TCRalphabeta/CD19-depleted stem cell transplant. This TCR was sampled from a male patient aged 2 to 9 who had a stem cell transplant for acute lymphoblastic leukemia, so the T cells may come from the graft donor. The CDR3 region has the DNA TGTGCCAGCAGCGTAGTGGGTTCACCCCTCCACTTT. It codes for CASSVVGSPLHF. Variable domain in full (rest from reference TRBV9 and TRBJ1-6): DSGVTQTPKHLITATGQRVTLRCSPRSGDLSVYWYQQSLDQGLQFLIQYYNGEERAKGNILERFSAQQFPDLHSELNLSSLELGDSALYFCASSVVGSPLHFGNGTRLTVT.